This T cell receptor (beta chain) was documented in a study of Graves' ophthalmopathy and Graves' hyperthyroidism. Across the study: Peripheral blood samples were taken at initial diagnosis, before any treatment. Study-wide points: Most thyroid-expanded clonotypes exceeding 0.001 frequency were also found in blood.

Moderate-to-severe activity, with CAS ≥3, NOSPECS ≥4 and duration under 3 months, characterized the donors with ophthalmopathy. The starting material, about 9.5 ml of fresh peripheral blood, provided the PBMCs. TCR beta CDR3 regions were amplified from RNA transcripts. HTBI primers were used in a first-round RT-PCR, which preceded a second-round multiplex PCR. Using its own MiXCR run on the multiplex PCR reads, TCRdb lists one record per CDR3 protein. There are 220,000 or so distinct CDR3 sequences in the sample; 20% to 25% occur only once, and around two fifths lies in the top ten. This CDR3 spans 13 amino acids. The germline V and J ends were trimmed by 6 bases and 4 bases, with 10 bases remaining between them. To note about this clonotype: Antigen specificity is unknown.

The J gene is TRBJ1-3, the V gene TRBV12-3 or TRBV12-4, with D uncertain. The sequencing input was peripheral blood. The clonotype originates from a woman in her 50s with Graves' ophthalmopathy. As DNA, the CDR3 is TGTGCCAGCAGAGAGGCAGGAGGAAACACCATATATTTT. Its protein product is CASREAGGNTIYF.